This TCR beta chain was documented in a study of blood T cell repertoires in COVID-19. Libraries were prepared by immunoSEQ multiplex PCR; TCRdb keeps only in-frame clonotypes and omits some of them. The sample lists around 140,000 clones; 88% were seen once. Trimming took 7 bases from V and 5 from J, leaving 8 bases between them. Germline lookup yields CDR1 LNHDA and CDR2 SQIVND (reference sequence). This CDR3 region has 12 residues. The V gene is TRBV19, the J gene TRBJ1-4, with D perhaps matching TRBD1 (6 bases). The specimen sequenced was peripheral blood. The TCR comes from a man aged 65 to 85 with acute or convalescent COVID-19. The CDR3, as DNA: TGTGCCAGTACGGGGACAAATGAAAAACTGTTTTTT. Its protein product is CASTGTNEKLFF. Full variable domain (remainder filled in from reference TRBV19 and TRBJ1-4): DGGITQSPKYLFRKEGQNVTLSCEQNLNHDAMYWYRQDPGQGLRLIYYSQIVNDFQKGDIAEGYSVSREKKESFPLTVTSAQKNPTAFYLCASTGTNEKLFFGSGTQLSVL.